This TCR beta chain was documented in a study of blood T cell repertoires in COVID-19. Study-level information: The origin of the acute and convalescent COVID-19 samples was the United States, Italy and Spain. PBMCs, B-cell-depleted T cells, or T cells provided the cDNA or gDNA that made up the material.

Source study methods: Scientists estimated how many nucleated cells there were by amplifying reference gene primers. This table comes from immunoSEQ multiplex PCR, and its TCRdb copy is limited to in-frame clones, with some not included. V, J and clone size are those of that table, while D and trimming were read from the DNA. The profile shows 100,000 to 120,000 clones, just over 75% of them singletons. V lost 0 bases to trimming and J lost 3 bases, with 6 bases between them. Germline-derived CDR1 and CDR2 are SGHRS and YFSETQ. The CDR3 contains 14 residues. This TCR came from a woman aged 80 or over with acute or convalescent COVID-19. Sequencing was performed on peripheral blood. V is TRBV5-1 and J is TRBJ2-2, with TRBD1 as a possible D gene (6 bases). CDR3 nucleotides: TGCGCCAGCAGCTTGGCAGGGGACACCGGGGAGCTGTTTTTT. As protein: CASSLAGDTGELFF.